What follows are 5 T cell receptor beta chains derived from one specimen sequenced in a study of CXCR3-negative and CXCR3-positive naive CD8 T cells. Researchers prepared the TRB cDNA libraries using 5' RACE with UMI labels. For each CDR3 protein, TCRdb gives one entry from its re-call of the 5' RACE reads, without DNA. The table gives roughly 90,000 distinct CDR3 sequences; the top ten clones make up around 1.7% of it. The sample was naive CXCR3- CD8+ T cells from blood. As for subset: CD45RO-CCR7+CD27+CD95- naive CD8+ T cells lacking CXCR3 (TNR3-). The origin of the receptors is a human donor in good health. Some clones in this sample may be carry-over from other donors' samples.

V and J are TRBV6-1 and TRBJ1-6; without DNA, the TCRdb call of TRBD1 cannot be checked. The CDR3 contains 17 residues. Germline V gene sequence: CDR1 MNHNS, CDR2 SASEGT. CDR3 protein: CASSRSGTETLNSPLHF.

The chain is built from TRBV20-1 and TRBJ1-1; TCRdb returns TRBD1, unconfirmable since there is no DNA. The CDR3 consists of 14 residues. CDR1 DFQATT and CDR2 SNEGSKA come from the germline V gene (reference sequence). The CDR3 sequence: CSASGWGASTEAFF.

The gene calls are TRBV29-1 and TRBJ1-2. CDR3 size: 13 residues. Germline values: CDR1 SQVTM, CDR2 ANQGSEA. The CDR3 sequence is CSVEDTYSDGYTF.

This chain connects TRBV6-2 or TRBV6-3 to TRBJ2-1; the TCRdb D gene call, TRBD2, has no DNA to confirm it. The germline gives CDR1 MNHEY, CDR2 SVGEGT. CDR3 length: 17 amino acids. CDR3 in amino acids: CASSFPSSGIENNEQFF.

This chain links TRBV25-1 with TRBJ2-7; TCRdb calls TRBD2, which cannot be checked without DNA. The germline gives CDR1 MGHDK, CDR2 SYGVNS. The CDR3 runs to 16 residues. CDR3: CASSGLAGLSSYEQYF.